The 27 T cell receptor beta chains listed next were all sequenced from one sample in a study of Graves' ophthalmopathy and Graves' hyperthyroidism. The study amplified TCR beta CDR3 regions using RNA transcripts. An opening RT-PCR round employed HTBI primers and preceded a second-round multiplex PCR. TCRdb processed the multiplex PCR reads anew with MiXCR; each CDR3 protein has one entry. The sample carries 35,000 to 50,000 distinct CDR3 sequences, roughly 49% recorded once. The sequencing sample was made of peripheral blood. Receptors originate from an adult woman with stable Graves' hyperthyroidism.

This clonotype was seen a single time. The CDR3 sequence: CSAESTDTHGYTF. The CDR3 nucleotides read TGCAGTGCTGAAAGCACAGATACGCATGGCTACACCTTC. This chain connects TRBV20-1 to TRBJ1-2; D remains unclear. The CDR3 is made up of 13 amino acids. The V gene lost 5 bases and the J gene lost 6 bases, with 16 bases spanning the gap. Per germline, CDR1 DFQATT and CDR2 SNEGSKA (reference sequence).

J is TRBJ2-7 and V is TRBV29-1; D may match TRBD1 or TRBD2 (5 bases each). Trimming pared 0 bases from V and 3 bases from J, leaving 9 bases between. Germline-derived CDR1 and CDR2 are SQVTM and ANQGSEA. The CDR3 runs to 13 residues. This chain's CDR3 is CSVEDTRGYEQYF. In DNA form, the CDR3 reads TGCAGCGTTGAAGATACTAGGGGCTACGAGCAGTACTTC.

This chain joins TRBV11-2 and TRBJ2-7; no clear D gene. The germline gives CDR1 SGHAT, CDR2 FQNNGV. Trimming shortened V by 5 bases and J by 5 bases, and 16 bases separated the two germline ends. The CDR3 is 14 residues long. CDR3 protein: CASSHGTKPNEQYF. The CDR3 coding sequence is TGTGCCAGCAGCCATGGAACCAAACCCAACGAGCAGTACTTC.

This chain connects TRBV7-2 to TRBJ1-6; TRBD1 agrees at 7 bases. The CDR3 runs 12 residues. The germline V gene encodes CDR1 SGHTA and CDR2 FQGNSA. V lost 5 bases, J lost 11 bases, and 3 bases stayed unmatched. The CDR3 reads CASSAQGAPLHF. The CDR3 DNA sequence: TGTGCCAGCAGCGCTCAGGGGGCACCCCTCCACTTT.

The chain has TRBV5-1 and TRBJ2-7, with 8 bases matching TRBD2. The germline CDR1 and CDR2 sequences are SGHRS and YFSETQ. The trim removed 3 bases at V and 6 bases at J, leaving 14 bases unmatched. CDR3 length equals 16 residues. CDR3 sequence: CASSSLAGTLRREQYF. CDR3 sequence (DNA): TGCGCCAGCAGCTCCTTAGCGGGAACGCTTAGACGCGAGCAGTACTTC. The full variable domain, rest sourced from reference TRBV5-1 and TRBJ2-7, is KAGVTQTPRYLIKTRGQQVTLSCSPISGHRSVSWYQQTPGQGLQFLFEYFSETQRNKGNFPGRFSGRQFSNSRSEMNVSTLELGDSALYLCASSSLAGTLRREQYFGPGTRLTVT.

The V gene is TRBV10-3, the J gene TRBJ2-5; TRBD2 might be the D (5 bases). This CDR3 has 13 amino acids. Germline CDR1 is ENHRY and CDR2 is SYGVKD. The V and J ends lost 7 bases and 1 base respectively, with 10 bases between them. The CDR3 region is CAITRGRQETQYF. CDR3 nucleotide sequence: TGTGCCATCACTCGGGGTCGCCAAGAGACCCAGTACTTC.

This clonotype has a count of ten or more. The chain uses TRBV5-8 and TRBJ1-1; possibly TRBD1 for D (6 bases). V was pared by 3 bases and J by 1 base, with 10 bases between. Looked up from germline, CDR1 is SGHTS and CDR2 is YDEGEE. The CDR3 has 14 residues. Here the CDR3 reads CASSSLQGNTEAFF. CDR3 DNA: TGTGCCAGCAGCTCCCTACAGGGGAACACTGAAGCTTTCTTT. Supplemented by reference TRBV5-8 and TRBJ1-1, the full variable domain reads EAGVTQSPTHLIKTRGQQATLRCSPISGHTSVYWYQQALGLGLQFLLWYDEGEERNRGNFPPRFSGRQFPNYSSELNVNALELEDSALYLCASSSLQGNTEAFFGQGTRLTVV.

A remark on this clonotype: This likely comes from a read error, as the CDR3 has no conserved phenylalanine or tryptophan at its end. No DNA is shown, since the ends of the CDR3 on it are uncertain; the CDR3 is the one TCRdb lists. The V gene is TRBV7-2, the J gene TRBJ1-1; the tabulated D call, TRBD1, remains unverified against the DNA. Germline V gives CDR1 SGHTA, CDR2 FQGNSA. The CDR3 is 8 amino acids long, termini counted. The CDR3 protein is CASSLETG.

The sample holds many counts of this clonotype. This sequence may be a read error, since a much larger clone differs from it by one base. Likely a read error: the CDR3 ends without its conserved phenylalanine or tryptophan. The CDR3 here is CASSLTGGGEQYL. The CDR3 region has the DNA TGTGCCAGCAGCTTGACAGGGGGAGGCGAGCAGTACCTC. The chain has TRBV5-8 and TRBJ2-7; 8 positions match TRBD1. Trimming took 1 base from V and 6 from J; bases not matched to a gene: 3. This CDR3 has 13 residues. CDR1 is SGHTS, CDR2 YDEGEE, per germline.

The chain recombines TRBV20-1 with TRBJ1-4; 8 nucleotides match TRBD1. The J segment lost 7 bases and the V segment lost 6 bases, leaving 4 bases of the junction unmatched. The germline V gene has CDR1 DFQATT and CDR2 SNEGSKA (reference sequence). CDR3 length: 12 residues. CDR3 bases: TGCAGTGCCTATGGACAGGGTGAAAAACTGTTTTTT. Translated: CSAYGQGEKLFF.

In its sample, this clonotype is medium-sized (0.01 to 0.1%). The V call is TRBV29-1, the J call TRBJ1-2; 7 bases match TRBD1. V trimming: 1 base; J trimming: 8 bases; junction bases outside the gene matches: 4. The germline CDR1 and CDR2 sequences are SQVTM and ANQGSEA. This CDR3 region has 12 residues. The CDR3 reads CSVEGRGRGYTF. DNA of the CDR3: TGCAGCGTTGAAGGGAGGGGGCGAGGCTACACCTTC.

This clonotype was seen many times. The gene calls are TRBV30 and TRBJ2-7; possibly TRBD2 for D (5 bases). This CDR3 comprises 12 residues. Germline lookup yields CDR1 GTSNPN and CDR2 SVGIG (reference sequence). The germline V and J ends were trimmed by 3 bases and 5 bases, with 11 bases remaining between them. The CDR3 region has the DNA TGTGCCTGGAGAGCTAGCAGAGACGAGCAGTACTTC. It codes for CAWRASRDEQYF. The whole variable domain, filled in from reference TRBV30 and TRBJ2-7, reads SQTIHQWPATLVQPVGSPLSLECTVEGTSNPNLYWYRQAAGRGLQLLFYSVGIGQISSEVPQNLSASRPQDRQFILSSKKLLLSDSGFYLCAWRASRDEQYFGPGTRLTVT.

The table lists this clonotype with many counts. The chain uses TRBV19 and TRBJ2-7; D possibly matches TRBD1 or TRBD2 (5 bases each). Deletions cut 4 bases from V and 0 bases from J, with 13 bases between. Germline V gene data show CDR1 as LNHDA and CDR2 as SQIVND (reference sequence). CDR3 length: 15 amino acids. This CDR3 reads CASSTLRDDSYEQYF. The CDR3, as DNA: TGTGCCAGTAGTACCCTCCGGGACGACTCCTACGAGCAGTACTTC.

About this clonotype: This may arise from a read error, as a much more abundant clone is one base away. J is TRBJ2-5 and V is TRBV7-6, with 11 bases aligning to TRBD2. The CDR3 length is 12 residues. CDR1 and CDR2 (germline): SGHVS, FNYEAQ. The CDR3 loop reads CASSGRAETQHF. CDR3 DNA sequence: TGTGCCAGTAGCGGGAGGGCAGAGACCCAGCACTTC.

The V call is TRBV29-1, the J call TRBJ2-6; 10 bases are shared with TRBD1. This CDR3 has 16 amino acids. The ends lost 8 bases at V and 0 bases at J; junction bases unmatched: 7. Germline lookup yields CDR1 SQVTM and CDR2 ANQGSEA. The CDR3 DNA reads TGCAGCCCAGGGGACAGGGGCTACTCTGGGGCCAACGTCCTGACTTTC. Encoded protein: CSPGDRGYSGANVLTF.

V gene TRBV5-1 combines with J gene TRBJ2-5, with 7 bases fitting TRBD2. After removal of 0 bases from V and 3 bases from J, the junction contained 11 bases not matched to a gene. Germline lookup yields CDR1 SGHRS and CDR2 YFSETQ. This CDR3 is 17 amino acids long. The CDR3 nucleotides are TGCGCCAGCAGCTTGGTTCAGGGAGGGGCAACTGAAGAGACCCAGTACTTC. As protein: CASSLVQGGATEETQYF.

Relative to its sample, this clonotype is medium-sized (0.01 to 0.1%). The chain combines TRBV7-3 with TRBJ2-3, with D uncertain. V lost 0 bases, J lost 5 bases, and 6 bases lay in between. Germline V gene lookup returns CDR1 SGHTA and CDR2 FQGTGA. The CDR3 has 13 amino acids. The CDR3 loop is CASSLTPEDTQYF. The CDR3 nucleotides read TGTGCCAGCAGCTTAACACCGGAAGATACGCAGTATTTT.

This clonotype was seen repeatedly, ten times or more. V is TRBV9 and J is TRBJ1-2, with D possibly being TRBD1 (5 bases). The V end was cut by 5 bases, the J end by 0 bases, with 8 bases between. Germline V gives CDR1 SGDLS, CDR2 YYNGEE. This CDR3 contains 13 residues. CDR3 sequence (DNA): TGTGCCAGCAGGGGGGAATCTAACTATGGCTACACCTTC. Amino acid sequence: CASRGESNYGYTF.

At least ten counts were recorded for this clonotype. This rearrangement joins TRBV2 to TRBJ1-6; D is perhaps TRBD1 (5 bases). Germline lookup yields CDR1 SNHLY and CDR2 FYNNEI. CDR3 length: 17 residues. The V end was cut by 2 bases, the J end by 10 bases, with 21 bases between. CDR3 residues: CASSEFWRGRSGSPLHF. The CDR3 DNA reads TGTGCCAGCAGTGAATTTTGGAGGGGACGCAGTGGCTCACCCCTCCACTTT.

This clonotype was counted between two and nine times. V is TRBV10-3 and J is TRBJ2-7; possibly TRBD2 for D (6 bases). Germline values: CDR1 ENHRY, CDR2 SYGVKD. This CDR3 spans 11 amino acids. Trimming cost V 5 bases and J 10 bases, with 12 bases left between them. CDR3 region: CAISPGGAQYF. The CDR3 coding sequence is TGTGCCATCAGTCCGGGCGGGGCCCAGTACTTC.

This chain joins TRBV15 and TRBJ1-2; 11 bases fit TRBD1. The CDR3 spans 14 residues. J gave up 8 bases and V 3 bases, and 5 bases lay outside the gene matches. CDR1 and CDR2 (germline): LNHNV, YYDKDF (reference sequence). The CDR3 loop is CATSSERTGGGYTF. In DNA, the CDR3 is TGTGCCACCAGCAGCGAAAGGACAGGGGGCGGCTACACCTTC.

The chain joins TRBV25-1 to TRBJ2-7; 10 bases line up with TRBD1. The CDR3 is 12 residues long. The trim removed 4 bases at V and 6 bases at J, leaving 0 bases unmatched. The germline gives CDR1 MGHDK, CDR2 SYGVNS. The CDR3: CASSGTGGEQYF. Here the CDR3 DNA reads TGTGCCAGCAGTGGGACAGGGGGCGAGCAGTACTTC.

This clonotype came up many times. The CDR3 region has the DNA TGTGCCAGCAGCCCCCACACAGGGTTAGGTGAAGCTTTCTTT. Translating it yields CASSPHTGLGEAFF. V gene TRBV9 combines with J gene TRBJ1-1; TRBD1 is a possible D gene (6 bases). The germline V gene has CDR1 SGDLS and CDR2 YYNGEE. V lost 4 bases and J lost 7, with 17 bases in between. This CDR3 comprises 14 residues.

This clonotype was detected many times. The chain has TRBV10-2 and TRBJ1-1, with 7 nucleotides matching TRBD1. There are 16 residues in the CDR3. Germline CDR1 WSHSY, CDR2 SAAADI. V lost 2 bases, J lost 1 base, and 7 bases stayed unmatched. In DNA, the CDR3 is TGCGCCAGCAGTGAGCCGCCGACAGGGTCGAACACTGAAGCTTTCTTT. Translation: CASSEPPTGSNTEAFF.

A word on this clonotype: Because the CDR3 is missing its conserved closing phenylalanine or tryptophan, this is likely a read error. The CDR3 protein is CSAREGSENTDTQHY. The DNA of the CDR3 is TGCAGTGCTAGAGAGGGTAGCGAAAACACAGATACGCAGCATTAT. V is TRBV20-1 and J is TRBJ2-3, with D uncertain. The J call could be wrong; TRBJ1-5 is a better fit for the DNA end. Looked up from germline, CDR1 is DFQATT and CDR2 is SNEGSKA (reference sequence). The CDR3 runs to 15 residues.

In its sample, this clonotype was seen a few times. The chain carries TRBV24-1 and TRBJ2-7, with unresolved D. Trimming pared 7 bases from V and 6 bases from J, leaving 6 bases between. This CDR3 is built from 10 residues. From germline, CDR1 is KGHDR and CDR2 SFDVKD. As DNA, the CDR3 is TGTGCCACCAGGGGCGCCGAGCAGTACTTC. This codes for CATRGAEQYF.

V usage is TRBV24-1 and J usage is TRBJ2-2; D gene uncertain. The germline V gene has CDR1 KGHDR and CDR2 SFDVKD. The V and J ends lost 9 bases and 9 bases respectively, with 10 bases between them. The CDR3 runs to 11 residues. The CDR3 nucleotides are TGTGCCACCCCTCATCACCGGGAGCTGTTTTTT. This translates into CATPHHRELFF.